The 14 T cell receptor beta chains below come from one sample, sequenced in a study of T cells after somatic rescue of genetic block. Clones were read by immunoSEQ multiplex PCR, and TCRdb kept only the in-frame ones, dropping some. Counted here are 60,000 to 75,000 clones, about 91% occurring once; the ten biggest clones make up less than 3.5%. The sequenced sample consisted of peripheral blood mononuclear cells (PBMCs). Source of these receptors: a man in his forties.

The chain is built from TRBV10-3 and TRBJ1-4; tentatively, D is TRBD1 (6 bases). Trimming left V 2 bases short and J 8 bases short, with 6 bases between. The CDR3 has 12 amino acids. Germline loops: CDR1 ENHRY, CDR2 SYGVKD. The CDR3 loop reads CAISETGEKLFF. As DNA, the CDR3 is TGTGCCATCAGTGAGACAGGGGAAAAACTGTTTTTT.

This chain connects TRBV5-1 to TRBJ1-4; 9 bases line up with TRBD1. Germline V gene data show CDR1 as SGHRS and CDR2 as YFSETQ. This CDR3 is 14 amino acids long. Trimming removed 1 base from V and 8 bases from J; junction bases left unmatched: 3. The CDR3 DNA reads TGCGCCAGCAGCTTGCTCACAGGGGGCGAAAAACTGTTTTTT. This gives the protein CASSLLTGGEKLFF.

This clone has only one observation. The chain combines TRBV6-6 with TRBJ1-1, with TRBD1 matching 9 bases. CDR1 is MNHNY, CDR2 SVGAGI, per germline (reference sequence). The CDR3 covers 15 residues. V was pared by 5 bases and J by 3 bases, with 7 bases of the junction left unmatched. Here the CDR3 DNA reads TGTGCCAGCAGTGGGACGGGACAGGGAGACACTGAAGCTTTCTTT. Protein sequence: CASSGTGQGDTEAFF.

The chain has TRBV7-9 and TRBJ2-5, with D unclear. Germline CDR1 SEHNR, CDR2 FQNEAQ (reference sequence). This CDR3 contains 12 residues. Trimming shortened V by 5 bases and J by 0 bases, and 4 bases separated the two germline ends. This CDR3 is CASSTNQETQYF. In DNA, the CDR3 is TGTGCCAGCAGCACGAACCAAGAGACCCAGTACTTC.

The chain links TRBV9 to TRBJ1-5, with 9 bases fitting TRBD1. This CDR3 spans 15 amino acids. Germline CDR1 reads SGDLS; CDR2 reads YYNGEE. With 4 bases clipped from V and 1 base from J, the junction kept 3 bases outside the gene matches. The CDR3 loop is CASSKGQGSNQPQHF. The CDR3 DNA is TGTGCCAGCAGCAAGGGACAGGGCAGCAATCAGCCCCAGCATTTT.

The CDR3 spells CASSLPPTGMDYGYTF. CDR3 nucleotide sequence: TGTGCCAGCAGCTTACCCCCGACAGGGATGGACTATGGCTACACCTTC. The chain recombines TRBV7-9 with TRBJ1-2; 7 positions match TRBD1. Germline V lookup: CDR1 SEHNR, CDR2 FQNEAQ (reference sequence). J was trimmed by 3 bases and V by 2 bases; bases with no gene match: 9. CDR3 length: 16 residues.

This chain links TRBV25-1 with TRBJ2-1; 9 positions agree with TRBD1. V lost 7 bases and J lost 7; bases outside the gene matches: 17. CDR3 size: 17 residues. Per the germline V gene, CDR1 is MGHDK and CDR2 is SYGVNS. The CDR3 DNA sequence: TGTGCCAGCATGCCGGGACAGGGATTAATGAGGGGGAATGAGCAGTTCTTC. It specifies CASMPGQGLMRGNEQFF.

The V and J genes are TRBV28 and TRBJ2-1, with D possibly called TRBD1 or TRBD2 (6 bases each). Germline loops: CDR1 MDHEN, CDR2 SYDVKM. The V end lost 6 bases, the J end lost 2 bases, and 17 bases lay between the germline ends. This CDR3 is built from 16 residues. The chain's CDR3 is CASSKRGAGTYNEQFF. In nucleotides, the CDR3 is TGTGCCAGCAGCAAAAGGGGGGCAGGGACCTACAATGAGCAGTTCTTC.

The chain is built from TRBV11-2 and TRBJ2-7; D not certain. The CDR3 covers 13 residues. V lost 0 bases and J 4 bases, leaving 7 bases between the germline ends. Germline CDR1 SGHAT, CDR2 FQNNGV. The CDR3 DNA reads TGTGCCAGCAGCTTAGAGGTTGGGTACGAGCAGTACTTC. Its protein is CASSLEVGYEQYF.

The rearrangement links TRBV7-9 to TRBJ2-3; 7 nucleotides line up with TRBD2. V lost 5 bases and J lost 3; bases outside the gene matches: 11. Germline assignment: CDR1 SEHNR and CDR2 FQNEAQ (reference sequence). The CDR3 spans 16 residues. The CDR3 bases are TGTGCCAGCAGCCCTCCGTATTGGGAGGGGACAGATACGCAGTATTTT. Translated: CASSPPYWEGTDTQYF.

As DNA, the CDR3 is TGTGCCAGCAGTGGACTGGGGTCGTTGGCTGAAGCTTTCTTT. Translation gives CASSGLGSLAEAFF. The gene calls are TRBV2 and TRBJ1-1; no clear D gene. Germline CDR1 SNHLY, CDR2 FYNNEI. CDR3 length: 14 residues. Between the trimmed V and J ends, which lost 4 bases and 6 bases, there was a span of 15 bases.

The chain is built from TRBV28 and TRBJ1-4; D perhaps matches TRBD1 (5 bases). Germline loops: CDR1 MDHEN, CDR2 SYDVKM. This CDR3 contains 14 residues. Trimming shortened V by 6 bases and J by 7 bases, and 15 bases separated the two germline ends. CDR3 bases: TGTGCCAGCAGGGGGGACCTAAGGGGTGAAAAACTGTTTTTT. This codes for CASRGDLRGEKLFF. Based on the CDR3 plus reference TRBV28 and TRBJ1-4, the full variable domain is DVKVTQSSRYLVKRTGEKVFLECVQDMDHENMFWYRQDPGLGLRLIYFSYDVKMKEKGDIPEGYSVSREKKERFSLILESASTNQTSMYLCASRGDLRGEKLFFGSGTQLSVL.

This clone was picked up one time. The genes are TRBV5-5 and TRBJ1-2; 12 nucleotides agree with TRBD1. V was clipped by 3 bases and J by 8 bases; unmatched bases: 11. The CDR3 is 16 amino acids. Per the germline V gene, CDR1 is SGHKS and CDR2 is YYEKEE (reference sequence). CDR3 residues: CASSYIPGQGAGGYTF. CDR3 coding DNA: TGTGCCAGCAGCTATATACCGGGACAGGGGGCCGGCGGCTACACCTTC.

The gene calls are TRBV6-5 and TRBJ1-1; D is uncertain. V was trimmed by 4 bases and J by 0 bases, leaving 15 bases between them. This CDR3 is 16 amino acids long. Germline CDR1 reads MNHEY; CDR2 reads SVGAGI. The CDR3 sequence: CASSSPGSPLNTEAFF. The CDR3 DNA reads TGTGCCAGCAGTTCCCCGGGGAGTCCCCTGAACACTGAAGCTTTCTTT.